This record looks at one T cell receptor beta chain sequence and its context. These data originate in a study of blood T cell repertoires in COVID-19. Study as a whole: PBMCs, B-cell-depleted T cells, or T cells provided the cDNA or gDNA that made up the material.

Only in-frame clones appear in the TCRdb table, and some are missing; sequencing was by immunoSEQ multiplex PCR. The repertoire consists of some 62,000 clones, with roughly 80% occurring once and the leading ten covering about 18%. The TCR comes from a man between 60 and 75 years old with acute or convalescent COVID-19. The sample comprised peripheral blood.

The DNA of the CDR3 is TGTGCCAGCAGCAAGGGGACAGGACAAATCATGAACACTGAAGCTTTCTTT. Translation gives CASSKGTGQIMNTEAFF. V is TRBV21-1 and J is TRBJ1-1; the table's D call TRBD1 went unverified against the DNA. TRBV21-1 is noted as a pseudogene. The CDR3 length is 17 residues.